One sample yielded the 16 T cell receptor beta chains listed below, sequenced in a study of T cells after yellow fever vaccination. TCRdb itself ran the 5' RACE reads through MiXCR, one entry per CDR3 protein. The table records 450,000 to 650,000 distinct CDR3 sequences, just over 20% of them present only once. The material was PBMCs, obtained less than 25 days after the first yellow fever vaccination. These receptors originate from a man younger than 35 who received the YFV17D yellow fever vaccine.

The CDR3 sequence: CASSPPSAYEQYV. CDR3 in DNA: TGTGCCAGCAGCCCCCCCTCGGCCTACGAGCAGTACGTC. This chain joins TRBV7-9 and TRBJ2-7; no firm D call. Trimming stripped 5 bases from V and 2 bases from J, with 10 bases between. CDR1 SEHNR and CDR2 FQNEAQ come from the germline V gene (reference sequence). The CDR3 has 13 amino acids.

This clonotype was counted a few times. The chain recombines TRBV9 with TRBJ1-2; no clear D. The length of the CDR3 is 16 residues. Per the germline V gene, CDR1 is SGDLS and CDR2 is YYNGEE. The V end was cut by 0 bases, the J end by 0 bases, with 12 bases between. For the CDR3, the DNA is TGTGCCAGCAGCGTAGATTCCGGCAGACCTAACTATGGCTACACCTTC. Protein sequence: CASSVDSGRPNYGYTF. Full variable domain (remainder filled in from reference TRBV9 and TRBJ1-2): DSGVTQTPKHLITATGQRVTLRCSPRSGDLSVYWYQQSLDQGLQFLIQYYNGEERAKGNILERFSAQQFPDLHSELNLSSLELGDSALYFCASSVDSGRPNYGYTFGSGTRLTVV.

This clonotype has only a few counts. This chain uses TRBV7-6 with TRBJ1-6, with D possibly being TRBD1 (5 bases). The CDR3 runs to 13 residues. Germline assignment: CDR1 SGHVS and CDR2 FNYEAQ. Trimming cost V 5 bases and J 5 bases, with 7 bases left between them. The CDR3 DNA sequence: TGTGCCAGCAGCATACAGGATAATTCACCCCTCCACTTT. It translates to CASSIQDNSPLHF.

In its sample, this clonotype was seen a few times. J is TRBJ1-4 and V is TRBV11-2; tentative D call: TRBD1 (5 bases). Trimming left V 5 bases short and J 0 bases short, with 13 bases between. The germline gives CDR1 SGHAT, CDR2 FQNNGV. This CDR3 is built from 16 residues. CDR3 bases: TGTGCCAGCAGCGCAGACAGTGGGTCAACTAATGAAAAACTGTTTTTT. Translating gives CASSADSGSTNEKLFF.

This clonotype was picked up a small number of times. This rearrangement joins TRBV5-1 to TRBJ2-2; 7 nucleotides line up with TRBD2. The CDR3 consists of 17 residues. CDR1 is SGHRS and CDR2 is YFSETQ in the germline V gene. Losses at the gene ends were 5 bases for V and 6 bases for J; bases not matched to a gene: 16. As DNA, the CDR3 is TGCGCCAGCAGAACACAGACTAGCCTATCATTTCCCGGGGAGCTGTTTTTT. Amino acid sequence: CASRTQTSLSFPGELFF.

The table lists this clonotype with a few counts. J is TRBJ2-1 and V is TRBV6-5; perhaps TRBD2 as D (5 bases). V lost 0 bases to trimming and J lost 8 bases, with 14 bases between them. Germline CDR1 and CDR2: MNHEY and SVGAGI. The CDR3 totals 15 residues. CDR3 protein: CASSYSIVGVDEQFF. CDR3 nucleotides: TGTGCCAGCAGTTACTCGATTGTCGGGGTTGATGAGCAGTTCTTC.

This clonotype was found a few times. V and J are TRBV7-8 and TRBJ2-2, with 7 bases identical to TRBD1. This CDR3 region has 15 residues. Germline loops: CDR1 SGHVS, CDR2 FQNEAQ. Losses at the gene ends were 5 bases for V and 1 base for J; bases not matched to a gene: 4. Written as DNA, the CDR3 is TGTGCCAGCAGCCGGGGACAGATGAACACCGGGGAGCTGTTTTTT. Protein product: CASSRGQMNTGELFF. The complete variable domain, with remaining parts taken from reference TRBV7-8 and TRBJ2-2, reads GAGVSQSPRYKVAKRGQDVALRCDPISGHVSLFWYQQALGQGPEFLTYFQNEAQLDKSGLPSDRFFAERPEGSVSTLKIQRTQQEDSAVYLCASSRGQMNTGELFFGEGSRLTVL.

This clonotype has only a few counts. For the CDR3, the DNA is TGTGCCAGCAGTTGGCAGGGGCGGATGAACACTGAAGCTTTCTTT. This gives the protein CASSWQGRMNTEAFF. This chain uses TRBV6-5 with TRBJ1-1, with a possible D match to TRBD1 (6 bases). Germline CDR1 MNHEY, CDR2 SVGAGI. This CDR3 comprises 15 residues. The ends were cut back, 4 bases at V and 0 bases at J, with 12 bases in the middle.

This clonotype showed up just once. The chain employs TRBV3-1 and TRBJ1-2, with TRBD1 identical over 7 bases. This CDR3 is built from 12 residues. The germline V gene has CDR1 LGHDT and CDR2 YNNKEL (reference sequence). Trimming at V came to 8 bases and at J to 9 bases, leaving 9 bases not matched to a gene. CDR3 protein: CASSGTEGSYTF. The CDR3 nucleotides read TGTGCCAGCTCCGGGACAGAGGGCAGCTACACCTTC.

This clonotype showed up just a few times. The chain uses TRBV6-2 or TRBV6-3 and TRBJ2-5; 8 bases agree with TRBD2. This CDR3 region has 14 residues. V lost 6 bases and J lost 3; bases outside the gene matches: 6. CDR1 is MNHEY, CDR2 SVGEGT, per germline. DNA of the CDR3: TGTGCCAGCAGCCGTTCAGCGGGGGAAGAGACCCAGTACTTC. Amino acid sequence: CASSRSAGEETQYF.

This clonotype came up once. The chain links TRBV6-1 to TRBJ1-4, with D maybe TRBD1 (6 bases). Trimming took 8 bases from V and 7 from J, leaving 17 bases between them. Germline V gene data show CDR1 as MNHNS and CDR2 as SASEGT. The CDR3 is made up of 14 amino acids. The CDR3 DNA follows: TGTGCCAGCCTCAGGGGACTCGGGGCTGAAAAACTGTTTTTT. Translating gives CASLRGLGAEKLFF.

V and J are TRBV6-2 or TRBV6-3 and TRBJ2-7; the D is unclear. This CDR3 has 15 amino acids. Germline lookup yields CDR1 MNHEY and CDR2 SVGEGT. Trimming shortened V by 0 bases and J by 3 bases, and 12 bases separated the two germline ends. The CDR3 nucleotides read TGTGCCAGCAGTTACTCGAAGGACCCTGGCTACGAGCAGTACTTC. This encodes CASSYSKDPGYEQYF.

The chain recombines TRBV20-1 with TRBJ2-4; D is ambiguous. Germline lookup yields CDR1 DFQATT and CDR2 SNEGSKA (reference sequence). CDR3 length: 12 amino acids. Trimming cost V 8 bases and J 8 bases, with 16 bases left between them. The CDR3 DNA is TGCAGTCCTCATTGGGGAAGGGACATTCAGTACTTC. Protein product: CSPHWGRDIQYF.

There are a few counts of this clonotype. The chain joins TRBV7-3 to TRBJ2-5; 9 bases fit TRBD1. Germline V gene sequence: CDR1 SGHTA, CDR2 FQGTGA. J lost 5 bases, V lost 5 bases, and 9 bases had no gene match. CDR3 size: 15 residues. CDR3 nucleotide sequence: TGTGCCAGCAGCCAACCGGGACAGGGTACGGAGACCCAGTACTTC. Translation: CASSQPGQGTETQYF.

This clonotype turned up a few times. The chain's CDR3 is CASRRTGSTTEAFF. Here the CDR3 DNA reads TGTGCCAGCAGAAGAACAGGGTCTACCACTGAAGCTTTCTTT. This sequence joins TRBV6-1 and TRBJ1-1; possible D gene TRBD1, 6 bases. This CDR3 comprises 14 residues. V dropped 6 bases and J dropped 4 bases, with 15 bases sitting between them. The germline gives CDR1 MNHNS, CDR2 SASEGT.

This clonotype was counted ten times or more. J is TRBJ2-2 and V is TRBV12-3 or TRBV12-4; 9 nucleotides line up with TRBD2. This CDR3 is built from 15 residues. Trimming cost V 4 bases and J 3 bases; bases outside gene matches: 3. The DNA for the CDR3 is TGTGCCAGCAGTTCCCCTAGCGGGGACACCGGGGAGCTGTTTTTT. The encoded protein is CASSSPSGDTGELFF.